A selection of T cell receptor beta chains follows, all from one sample in a study of follicular helper T cells after annual influenza vaccination. The method was immunoSEQ multiplex PCR; TCRdb's version includes in-frame clones alone and lacks a portion of them. The table shows over 25,000 clones, with roughly 80% occurring only once. The material sequenced was CXCR5+ CD38- circulating T follicular helper cells from blood, taken on the day of influenza vaccination. Every receptor here comes from an adult who received the influenza vaccine. CDR3s include the opening cysteine and the closing phenylalanine or tryptophan. D genes are given only for firm matches. Expanded clones get a size class; other rows say once, few or many, or leave the size out.

CDR3: CASMKQGVGQPQHF
DNA: TGTGCCAGCATGAAACAGGGAGTAGGTCAGCCCCAGCATTTT
J: TRBJ1-5
size: -
V: TRBV6-5
D: -
length: 14

CDR3: CASTTLRDSLGYTF
DNA: TGTGCCAGCACCACCCTCCGGGACAGTCTGGGCTACACCTTC
J: TRBJ1-2
size: -
V: TRBV5-4
D: TRBD1
length: 14

CDR3: CASRGQGSDTQYF
DNA: TGTGCCAGCAGAGGACAGGGGTCAGATACGCAGTATTTT
J: TRBJ2-3
size: -
V: TRBV6-1
D: TRBD1
length: 13

CDR3: CASRFDRGSDTQYF
DNA: TGTGCCAGCAGATTTGATCGGGGGAGCGATACGCAGTATTTT
J: TRBJ2-3
size: -
V: TRBV2
D: -
length: 14

CDR3: CAWSARGDYGYTF
DNA: TGTGCCTGGAGTGCCAGGGGAGACTATGGCTACACCTTC
J: TRBJ1-2
size: -
V: TRBV30
D: -
length: 13

CDR3: CASSPYHLSAGTGRGEAFF
DNA: TGTGCCAGCTCACCATACCACCTCTCCGCCGGAACAGGGAGGGGTGAAGCTTTCTTT
J: TRBJ1-1
size: -
V: TRBV18
D: -
length: 19

CDR3: CASSLTNYNTGELFF
DNA: TGTGCCAGCAGCTTAACAAATTATAACACCGGGGAGCTGTTTTTT
J: TRBJ2-2
size: -
V: TRBV7-3
D: -
length: 15

CDR3: CASSRGTSGPQETQYF
DNA: TGTGCTAGCAGCAGAGGGACTAGCGGGCCCCAAGAGACCCAGTACTTC
J: TRBJ2-5
size: -
V: TRBV7-7
D: TRBD2
length: 16

CDR3: CAWGSGQGEYNEQFF
DNA: TGTGCCTGGGGCTCGGGACAGGGGGAGTACAATGAGCAGTTCTTC
J: TRBJ2-1
size: -
V: TRBV30
D: TRBD1
length: 15

CDR3: CASSLTAGGSGELFF
DNA: TGTGCCAGCAGCTTAACAGCGGGGGGCTCGGGGGAGCTGTTTTTT
J: TRBJ2-2
size: -
V: TRBV11-2
D: TRBD2
length: 15

CDR3: CASSRDSENTGELFF
DNA: TGTGCCAGCAGCCGGGACAGTGAGAACACCGGGGAGCTGTTTTTT
J: TRBJ2-2
size: few
V: TRBV6-1
D: TRBD1
length: 15

CDR3: CASSLGGEDREQYF
DNA: TGTGCCAGCAGCCTGGGGGGGGAAGATCGCGAGCAGTACTTC
J: TRBJ2-7
size: -
V: TRBV4-2
D: TRBD2
length: 14

CDR3: CASRSTSGKVWNEQFF
DNA: TGTGCCAGCAGATCGACTAGCGGGAAGGTATGGAATGAGCAGTTCTTC
J: TRBJ2-1
size: -
V: TRBV7-9
D: TRBD2
length: 16

CDR3: CASSPEQVNTEAFF
DNA: TGTGCCAGCAGCCCCGAACAGGTGAACACTGAAGCTTTCTTT
J: TRBJ1-1
size: -
V: TRBV4-2
D: -
length: 14

CDR3: CASSLGKKETQYF
DNA: TGTGCCAGCAGCTTGGGTAAAAAAGAGACCCAGTACTTC
J: TRBJ2-5
size: -
V: TRBV5-8
D: -
length: 13

CDR3: CATSRDHPSKGTQYF
DNA: TGTGCCACCAGCAGAGATCACCCTAGCAAGGGGACCCAGTACTTC
J: TRBJ2-5
size: once
V: TRBV15
D: -
length: 15

CDR3: CASSTGQDINYGYTF
DNA: TGCGCCAGCAGCACCGGACAGGACATAAACTATGGCTACACCTTC
J: TRBJ1-2
size: -
V: TRBV5-1
D: TRBD1
length: 15

CDR3: CASSLTSGRPKGDTQYF
DNA: TGTGCCAGCAGCCTGACTAGCGGGAGGCCAAAAGGGGATACGCAGTATTTT
J: TRBJ2-3
size: -
V: TRBV5-6
D: TRBD2
length: 17

CDR3: CASRRTGQRRGSSEAFF
DNA: TGTGCCAGCCGCCGGACAGGGCAAAGGAGGGGCTCCTCTGAAGCTTTCTTT
J: TRBJ1-1
size: few
V: TRBV5-6
D: TRBD1
length: 17

CDR3: CASSSSGLTGELFF
DNA: TGTGCCAGCAGTTCTAGCGGGTTAACCGGGGAGCTGTTTTTT
J: TRBJ2-2
size: -
V: TRBV2
D: TRBD2
length: 14

CDR3: CASSIPGDSTDTQYF
DNA: TGTGCCAGCAGCATCCCAGGGGATAGCACAGATACGCAGTATTTT
J: TRBJ2-3
size: -
V: TRBV5-5
D: -
length: 15

CDR3: CASSYDRSNSGNTIYF
DNA: TGCGCCAGCAGCTATGACAGGTCTAACTCTGGAAACACCATATATTTT
J: TRBJ1-3
size: -
V: TRBV5-1
D: -
length: 16

CDR3: CASSHYRGQGGELFF
DNA: TGTGCCAGCAGCCACTACAGGGGGCAGGGCGGGGAGCTGTTTTTT
J: TRBJ2-2
size: few
V: TRBV28
D: TRBD1
length: 15

CDR3: CASSRETSANTGELFF
DNA: TGTGCCAGCAGCCGAGAGACTAGCGCCAACACCGGGGAGCTGTTTTTT
J: TRBJ2-2
size: few
V: TRBV11-2
D: TRBD2
length: 16

CDR3: CASSLEAGGGTDTQYF
DNA: TGCGCCAGCAGCTTGGAGGCGGGGGGTGGCACAGATACGCAGTATTTT
J: TRBJ2-3
size: -
V: TRBV5-1
D: TRBD2
length: 16

CDR3: CASSMLGASYDEQFF
DNA: TGTGCCAGCAGTATGCTAGGGGCCTCCTACGATGAGCAGTTCTTC
J: TRBJ2-1
size: -
V: TRBV6-1
D: -
length: 15

CDR3: CASSVRQNEKLFF
DNA: TGTGCCAGCAGTGTGAGACAGAATGAAAAACTGTTTTTT
J: TRBJ1-4
size: few
V: TRBV27
D: -
length: 13

CDR3: CASRQMTSSYEQYF
DNA: TGTGCCAGCAGACAAATGACTAGCAGCTACGAGCAGTACTTC
J: TRBJ2-7
size: -
V: TRBV6-5
D: TRBD2
length: 14

CDR3: CASSPSGDTQYF
DNA: TGTGCCAGCAGCCCCTCCGGGGATACGCAGTATTTT
J: TRBJ2-3
size: -
V: TRBV2
D: -
length: 12

CDR3: CASSPDSGGPDTQYF
DNA: TGCGCCAGCAGCCCAGATAGCGGGGGGCCAGATACGCAGTATTTT
J: TRBJ2-3
size: -
V: TRBV5-1
D: TRBD2
length: 15

CDR3: CASRWTRGGGYTF
DNA: TGTGCCAGCAGATGGACCCGGGGAGGAGGCTACACCTTC
J: TRBJ1-2
size: -
V: TRBV6-5
D: -
length: 13

CDR3: CASENRGGNQPQHF
DNA: TGTGCCAGCGAAAACAGGGGTGGCAATCAGCCCCAGCATTTT
J: TRBJ1-5
size: -
V: TRBV28
D: TRBD1
length: 14

CDR3: CASSPQGADYGYTF
DNA: TGTGCCAGCAGTCCTCAGGGTGCCGACTATGGCTACACCTTC
J: TRBJ1-2
size: -
V: TRBV6-1
D: -
length: 14

CDR3: CASSLGGGHEKLFF
DNA: TGTGCCAGCAGCTTAGGGGGGGGTCATGAAAAACTGTTTTTT
J: TRBJ1-4
size: few
V: TRBV5-5
D: -
length: 14

CDR3: CASSGPPGQGFRGYTF
DNA: TGTGCCAGCAGTGGCCCACCAGGGCAGGGGTTTAGAGGCTACACCTTC
J: TRBJ1-2
size: few
V: TRBV27
D: -
length: 16

CDR3: CASSLEASGRYEQYF
DNA: TGTGCCAGCAGCTTAGAGGCTAGCGGGCGCTACGAGCAGTACTTC
J: TRBJ2-7
size: -
V: TRBV11-2
D: TRBD2
length: 15

CDR3: CASSVQGRVGELFF
DNA: TGTGCCAGCAGTGTACAGGGTAGGGTCGGGGAGCTGTTTTTT
J: TRBJ2-2
size: -
V: TRBV6-1
D: -
length: 14

CDR3: CASSLAEAYEQYF
DNA: TGTGCCAGCAGCCTAGCGGAGGCCTACGAGCAGTACTTC
J: TRBJ2-7
size: -
V: TRBV27
D: TRBD2
length: 13

CDR3: CASSLLATSKNIQYF
DNA: TGCGCCAGCAGCTTACTAGCTACGTCCAAAAACATTCAGTACTTC
J: TRBJ2-4
size: -
V: TRBV5-1
D: -
length: 15

CDR3: CASSITGTVKGEKLFF
DNA: TGTGCCAGCAGTATAACCGGGACAGTGAAAGGAGAAAAACTGTTTTTT
J: TRBJ1-4
size: -
V: TRBV28
D: TRBD1
length: 16

CDR3: CASSLALGLAFGELFF
DNA: TGTGCCAGCAGCTTGGCCCTCGGACTAGCTTTCGGTGAATTGTTCTTC
J: TRBJ2-1
size: -
V: TRBV5-5
D: TRBD2
length: 16

CDR3: CASSSMGGALTYEQYF
DNA: TGCGCCAGCAGCTCCATGGGGGGGGCGCTTACCTACGAGCAGTACTTC
J: TRBJ2-7
size: -
V: TRBV5-1
D: -
length: 16

CDR3: CATQGRQGVREPYEQYF
DNA: TGTGCCACCCAAGGACGACAGGGTGTAAGAGAGCCCTACGAGCAGTACTTC
J: TRBJ2-7
size: -
V: TRBV6-8
D: TRBD1
length: 17

CDR3: CASSTPKRGRDNEQFF
DNA: TGTGCCAGCAGCACTCCCAAGCGGGGCAGGGACAATGAGCAGTTCTTC
J: TRBJ2-1
size: -
V: TRBV7-8
D: TRBD2
length: 16

CDR3: CSVRDTSSGANVLTF
DNA: TGCAGCGTCAGAGACACCAGTTCTGGGGCCAACGTCCTGACTTTC
J: TRBJ2-6
size: -
V: TRBV29-1
D: -
length: 15

CDR3: CASSGGGASQPQHF
DNA: TGTGCCAGCAGTGGGGGGGGAGCGAGTCAGCCCCAGCATTTT
J: TRBJ1-5
size: -
V: TRBV6-1
D: -
length: 14

CDR3: CASSQELWGGETQYF
DNA: TGTGCCAGCAGCCAAGAACTCTGGGGAGGGGAGACCCAGTACTTC
J: TRBJ2-5
size: -
V: TRBV4-2
D: TRBD2
length: 15

CDR3: CAISDDRVHEQYF
DNA: TGTGCCATCAGTGACGACAGGGTCCACGAGCAGTACTTC
J: TRBJ2-7
size: -
V: TRBV10-3
D: TRBD1
length: 13

CDR3: CASSVGTSAVNEQFF
DNA: TGTGCCAGCAGCGTGGGGACTAGCGCGGTGAATGAGCAGTTCTTC
J: TRBJ2-1
size: -
V: TRBV5-8
D: TRBD2
length: 15

CDR3: CASSLGALAGPFYNEQFF
DNA: TGTGCCAGCAGCTTGGGGGCACTAGCGGGACCCTTCTACAATGAGCAGTTCTTC
J: TRBJ2-1
size: -
V: TRBV7-8
D: TRBD2
length: 18

CDR3: CSVTGDPYSNQPQHF
DNA: TGCAGCGTCACAGGGGACCCATATAGCAATCAGCCCCAGCATTTT
J: TRBJ1-5
size: -
V: TRBV29-1
D: TRBD1
length: 15

CDR3: CASSLEGAGGRDTQYF
DNA: TGTGCCAGCAGCTTAGAGGGAGCGGGGGGGCGTGATACGCAGTATTTT
J: TRBJ2-3
size: -
V: TRBV7-2
D: TRBD2
length: 16

CDR3: CASGRWTGENTGELFF
DNA: TGCGCCAGCGGACGTTGGACAGGCGAGAACACCGGGGAGCTGTTTTTT
J: TRBJ2-2
size: -
V: TRBV5-1
D: TRBD1
length: 16

CDR3: CASRPRGSHEQFF
DNA: TGTGCCAGCCGTCCCCGCGGGAGCCATGAGCAGTTCTTC
J: TRBJ2-1
size: few
V: TRBV28
D: TRBD2
length: 13

CDR3: CASSLRSEVRNEQFF
DNA: TGTGCCAGCAGCTTACGATCGGAGGTTAGGAATGAGCAGTTCTTC
J: TRBJ2-1
size: -
V: TRBV11-3
D: -
length: 15

CDR3: CASSPRTQYSPLHF
DNA: TGTGCCAGTAGTCCTAGAACTCAGTATTCACCCCTCCACTTT
J: TRBJ1-6
size: -
V: TRBV19
D: -
length: 14

CDR3: CASSRTGAYGELFF
DNA: TGTGCCAGCAGCAGGACGGGAGCCTACGGGGAGCTGTTTTTT
J: TRBJ2-2
size: once
V: TRBV9
D: -
length: 14